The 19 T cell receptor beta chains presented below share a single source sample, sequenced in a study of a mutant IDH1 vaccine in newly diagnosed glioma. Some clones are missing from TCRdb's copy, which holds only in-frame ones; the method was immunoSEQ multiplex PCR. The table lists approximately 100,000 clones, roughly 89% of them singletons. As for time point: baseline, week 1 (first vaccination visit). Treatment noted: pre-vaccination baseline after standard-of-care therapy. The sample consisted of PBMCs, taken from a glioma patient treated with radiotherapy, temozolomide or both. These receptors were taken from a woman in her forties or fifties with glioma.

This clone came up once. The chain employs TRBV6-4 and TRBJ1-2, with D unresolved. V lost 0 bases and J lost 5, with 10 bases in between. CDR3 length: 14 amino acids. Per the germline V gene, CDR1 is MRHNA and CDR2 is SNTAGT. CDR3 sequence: CASSDSAKSYGYTF. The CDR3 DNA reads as TGTGCCAGCAGTGACTCTGCAAAAAGTTATGGCTACACCTTC.

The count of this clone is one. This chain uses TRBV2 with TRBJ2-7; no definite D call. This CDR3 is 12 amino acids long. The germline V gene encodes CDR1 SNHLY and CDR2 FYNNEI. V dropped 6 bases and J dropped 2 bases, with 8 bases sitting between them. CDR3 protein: CASRLNTYEQYF. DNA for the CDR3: TGTGCCAGCAGACTCAACACCTACGAGCAGTACTTC.

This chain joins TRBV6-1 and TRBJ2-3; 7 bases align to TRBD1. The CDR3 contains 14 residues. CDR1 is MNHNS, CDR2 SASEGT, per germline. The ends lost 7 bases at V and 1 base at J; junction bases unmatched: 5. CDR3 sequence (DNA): TGTGCCAGCACCGGGACAGTCCGCACAGATACGCAGTATTTT. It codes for CASTGTVRTDTQYF.

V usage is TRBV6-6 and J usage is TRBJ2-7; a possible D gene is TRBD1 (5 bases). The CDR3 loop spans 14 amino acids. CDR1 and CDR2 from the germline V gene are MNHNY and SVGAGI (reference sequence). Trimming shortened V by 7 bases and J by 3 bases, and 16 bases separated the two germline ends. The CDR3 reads CASTRRAALYEQYF. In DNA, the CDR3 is TGTGCCAGCACCCGCAGGGCAGCACTCTACGAGCAGTACTTC.

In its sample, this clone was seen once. This CDR3 reads CASSQDDGGHPRAQYF. The DNA of the CDR3 is TGTGCCAGCAGCCAAGATGACGGAGGACATCCGAGGGCCCAGTACTTC. V gene TRBV4-2 combines with J gene TRBJ2-5, with D tentatively TRBD1 or TRBD2 (5 bases each). The CDR3 has 16 residues. V lost 0 bases to trimming and J lost 9 bases, with 20 bases between them. Germline loops: CDR1 LGHNA, CDR2 YNFKEQ.

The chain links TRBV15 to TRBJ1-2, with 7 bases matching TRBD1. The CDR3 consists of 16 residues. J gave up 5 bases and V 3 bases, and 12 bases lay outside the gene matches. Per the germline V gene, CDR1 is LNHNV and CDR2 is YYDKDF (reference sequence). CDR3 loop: CATSSEDRVGPYGYTF. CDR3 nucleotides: TGTGCCACCAGCAGTGAAGACAGGGTGGGCCCTTATGGCTACACCTTC.

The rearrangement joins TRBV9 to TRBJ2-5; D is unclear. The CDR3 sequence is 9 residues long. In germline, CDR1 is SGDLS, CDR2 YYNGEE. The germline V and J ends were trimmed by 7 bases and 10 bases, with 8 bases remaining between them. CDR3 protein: CASGRDQYF. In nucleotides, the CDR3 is TGTGCCAGCGGCAGAGACCAGTACTTC. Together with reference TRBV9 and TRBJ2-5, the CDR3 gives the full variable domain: DSGVTQTPKHLITATGQRVTLRCSPRSGDLSVYWYQQSLDQGLQFLIQYYNGEERAKGNILERFSAQQFPDLHSELNLSSLELGDSALYFCASGRDQYFGPGTRLLVL.

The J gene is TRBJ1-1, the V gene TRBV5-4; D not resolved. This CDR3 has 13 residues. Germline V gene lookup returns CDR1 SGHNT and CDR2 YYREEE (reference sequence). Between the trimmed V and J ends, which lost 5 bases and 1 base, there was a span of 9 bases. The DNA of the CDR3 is TGTGCCAGCAGTAACTCGGGGAACACTGAAGCTTTCTTT. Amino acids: CASSNSGNTEAFF.

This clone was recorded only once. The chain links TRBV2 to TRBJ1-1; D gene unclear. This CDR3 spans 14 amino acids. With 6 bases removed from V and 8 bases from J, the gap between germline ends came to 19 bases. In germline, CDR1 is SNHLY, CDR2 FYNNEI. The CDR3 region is CASRAAAEFGEAFF. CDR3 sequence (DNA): TGTGCCAGCAGGGCGGCGGCGGAATTTGGGGAAGCTTTCTTT.

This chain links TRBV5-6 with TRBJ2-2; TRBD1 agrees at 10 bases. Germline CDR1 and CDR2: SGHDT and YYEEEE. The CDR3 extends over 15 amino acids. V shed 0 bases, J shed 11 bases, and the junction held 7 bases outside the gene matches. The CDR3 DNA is TGTGCCAGCAGCTTGGGGGACAGGGGTTTGGTTGAGCTGTTTTTT. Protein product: CASSLGDRGLVELFF. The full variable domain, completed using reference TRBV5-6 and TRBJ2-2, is DAGVTQSPTHLIKTRGQQVTLRCSPKSGHDTVSWYQQALGQGPQFIFQYYEEEERQRGNFPDRFSGHQFPNYSSELNVNALLLGDSALYLCASSLGDRGLVELFFGEGSRLTVL.

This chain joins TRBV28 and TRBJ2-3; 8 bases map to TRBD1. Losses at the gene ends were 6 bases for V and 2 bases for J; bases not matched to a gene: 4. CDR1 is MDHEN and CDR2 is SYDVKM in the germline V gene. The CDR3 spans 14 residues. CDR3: CASRDRGNTDTQYF. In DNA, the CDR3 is TGTGCCAGCAGAGACAGGGGTAACACAGATACGCAGTATTTT.

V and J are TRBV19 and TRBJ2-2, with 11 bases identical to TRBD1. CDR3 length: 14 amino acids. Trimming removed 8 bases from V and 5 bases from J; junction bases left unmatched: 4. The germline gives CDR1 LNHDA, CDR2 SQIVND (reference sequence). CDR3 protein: CASRTGGGTGELFF. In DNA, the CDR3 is TGTGCCAGTCGGACAGGGGGCGGGACCGGGGAGCTGTTTTTT.

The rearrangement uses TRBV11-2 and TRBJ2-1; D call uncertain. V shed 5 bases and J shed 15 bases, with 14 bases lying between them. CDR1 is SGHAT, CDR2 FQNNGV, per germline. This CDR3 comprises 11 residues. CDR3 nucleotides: TGTGCCAGCAGCCCGGGCCCGGTTGGGTTCTTC. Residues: CASSPGPVGFF.

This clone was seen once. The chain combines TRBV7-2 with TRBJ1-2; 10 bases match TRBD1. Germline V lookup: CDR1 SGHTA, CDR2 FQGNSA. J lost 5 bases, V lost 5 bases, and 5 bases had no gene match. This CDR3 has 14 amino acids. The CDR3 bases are TGTGCCAGCAGCCTCGAGGGACAGGGGTATGGCTACACCTTC. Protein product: CASSLEGQGYGYTF.

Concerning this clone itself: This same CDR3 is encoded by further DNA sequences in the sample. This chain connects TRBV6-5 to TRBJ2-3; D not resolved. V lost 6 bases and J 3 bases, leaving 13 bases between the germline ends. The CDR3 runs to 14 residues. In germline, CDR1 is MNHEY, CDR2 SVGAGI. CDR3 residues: CASSPRGVTDTQYF. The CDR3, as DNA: TGTGCCAGCAGCCCGAGAGGCGTAACAGATACGCAGTATTTT.

CDR3 nucleotide sequence: TGTGCCAGCAGCCTGGGGATGGACAGGGGGCGAAGTCAGCCCCAGCATTTT. Translated, it gives CASSLGMDRGRSQPQHF. The chain has TRBV7-9 and TRBJ1-5; 11 nucleotides match TRBD1. Per the germline V gene, CDR1 is SEHNR and CDR2 is FQNEAQ (reference sequence). The CDR3 has 17 amino acids. Trimming removed 5 bases from V and 6 bases from J; junction bases left unmatched: 12.

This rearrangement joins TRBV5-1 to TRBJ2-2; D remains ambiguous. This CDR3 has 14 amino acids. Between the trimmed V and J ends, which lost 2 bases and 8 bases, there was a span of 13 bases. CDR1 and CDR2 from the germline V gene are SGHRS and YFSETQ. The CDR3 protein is CASSFSMKAGELFF. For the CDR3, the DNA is TGCGCCAGCAGCTTCTCTATGAAGGCGGGGGAGCTGTTTTTT.

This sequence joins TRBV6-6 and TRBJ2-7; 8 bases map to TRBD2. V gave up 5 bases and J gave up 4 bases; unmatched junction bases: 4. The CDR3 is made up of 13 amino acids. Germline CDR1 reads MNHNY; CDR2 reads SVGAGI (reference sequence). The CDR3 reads CASSPSGGYEQYF. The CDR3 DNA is TGTGCCAGCAGTCCCTCGGGGGGGTACGAGCAGTACTTC.

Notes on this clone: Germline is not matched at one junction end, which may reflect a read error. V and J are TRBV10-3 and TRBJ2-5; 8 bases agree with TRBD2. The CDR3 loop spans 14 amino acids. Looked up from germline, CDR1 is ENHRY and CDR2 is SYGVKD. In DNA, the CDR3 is TGTGCCACCCGGACTAGCCGATCCCAAAAGACCCAGTACTTC. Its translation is CATRTSRSQKTQYF.